The 8 T cell receptor beta chains below come from one sample, sequenced in a study of T cells in Graves' hyperthyroidism and ophthalmopathy. The TCR beta CDR3 regions underwent amplification using RNA transcripts as the source. HTBI primers drove first-round RT-PCR of the TCR CDR3. TCRdb re-analysed the multiplex PCR reads in MiXCR, keeping a single row per CDR3 protein. The sample shows about 360,000 distinct CDR3 sequences, less than 15% of them seen only once. Sequenced material: blood. These receptors all stem from a woman younger than 35 with Graves' hyperthyroidism.

A remark on this clonotype: One base away lies a much larger clone, so this may be a sequencing read error. This chain joins TRBV10-3 and TRBJ2-3; 7 positions agree with TRBD2. The V gene's germline CDR1 is ENHRY and CDR2 SYGVKD. The CDR3 is 13 residues long. The ends lost 10 bases at V and 3 bases at J; junction bases unmatched: 7. The CDR3 coding sequence is TGTGCCACAAGCGGGGAGGGTACAGATACGCAGTATTTT. Translated, it gives CATSGEGTDTQYF.

A word on this clonotype: This may come from a read error, since a much larger clone is one base off. The CDR3 loop is CASSLGANGYGYTF. Here the CDR3 DNA reads TGTGCCAGCAGCTTAGGGGCGAACGGTTATGGCTACACCTTC. The chain carries TRBV7-3 and TRBJ1-2, with D maybe TRBD1 (5 bases). Trimming took 2 bases from V and 5 from J, leaving 12 bases between them. The length of the CDR3 is 14 residues. The germline CDR1 and CDR2 sequences are SGHTA and FQGTGA. Complete variable domain (other parts from reference TRBV7-3 and TRBJ1-2): GAGVSQTPSNKVTEKGKYVELRCDPISGHTALYWYRQSLGQGPEFLIYFQGTGAADDSGLPNDRFFAVRPEGSVSTLKIQRTERGDSAVYLCASSLGANGYGYTFGSGTRLTVV.

In this sample, this clonotype turned up a few times. V and J are TRBV19 and TRBJ2-1, with D possibly being TRBD1 or TRBD2 (5 bases each). The CDR3 has 15 residues. V was pared by 6 bases and J by 3 bases, with 15 bases between. CDR1 LNHDA and CDR2 SQIVND come from the germline V gene (reference sequence). CDR3 DNA: TGTGCCAGTAGGTCTTTTGGGGGTGGCTACAATGAGCAGTTCTTC. Its translation is CASRSFGGGYNEQFF.

This clonotype was seen at least ten times. The J gene is TRBJ2-7, the V gene TRBV11-2; TRBD1 agrees at 8 bases. The CDR3 runs 14 residues. The V segment lost 4 bases and the J segment 2 bases; nucleotides outside the gene matches: 4. Per the germline V gene, CDR1 is SGHAT and CDR2 is FQNNGV. The CDR3 DNA follows: TGTGCCAGCAGCTCCTCAGGGGGCACCTACGAGCAGTACTTC. Amino acid sequence: CASSSSGGTYEQYF.

This clonotype was seen many times. The V call is TRBV7-8, the J call TRBJ2-7, with 7 bases fitting TRBD2. V lost 2 bases and J lost 3; bases outside the gene matches: 4. The CDR3 loop spans 14 amino acids. From germline, CDR1 is SGHVS and CDR2 FQNEAQ. The CDR3 bases are TGTGCCAGCAGCTTACGTAGCGGGCTCTACGAGCAGTACTTC. Protein: CASSLRSGLYEQYF.

This clonotype occurred many times. CDR3 protein: CASRVNTGELFF. The DNA for the CDR3 is TGTGCTAGTAGGGTGAACACCGGGGAGCTGTTTTTT. V is TRBV12-5 and J is TRBJ2-2; D gene uncertain. This CDR3 region has 12 residues. V lost 8 bases and J lost 1, with 5 bases in between. Germline V CDR1 and CDR2: LGHNT, FRNRAP.

This clonotype was seen many times. The V gene is TRBV20-1, the J gene TRBJ2-1, with D unclear. In germline, CDR1 is DFQATT, CDR2 SNEGSKA (reference sequence). The CDR3 is 13 amino acids. The V end lost 5 bases, the J end lost 7 bases, and 15 bases lay between the germline ends. The CDR3 loop is CSAPQIFGNEQFF. The CDR3, as DNA: TGCAGTGCTCCCCAAATCTTTGGAAATGAGCAGTTCTTC.

The rearrangement joins TRBV7-8 to TRBJ2-5, with D possibly being TRBD1 (5 bases). V was trimmed by 4 bases and J by 5 bases, leaving 23 bases between them. CDR3 length equals 17 residues. Looked up from germline, CDR1 is SGHVS and CDR2 is FQNEAQ. The CDR3 bases are TGTGCCAGCAGCTCAGGTGCCGTGGAAGGGGCCAGTGAGACCCAGTACTTC. It is translated as CASSSGAVEGASETQYF.